The 18 T cell receptor beta chains in this list originate from one sample, sequenced in a study of immune evolution from preneoplasia to lung adenocarcinoma. Produced via immunoSEQ multiplex PCR; TCRdb's table is partial and in-frame only. The table includes over 11,000 clones, approximately 80% detected once. The sample comprised FFPE minimally invasive lung adenocarcinoma tissue. The source of these receptors is a person aged 65 to 85 with lung adenocarcinoma.

The chain combines TRBV6-1 with TRBJ1-1, with unresolved D. V was trimmed by 7 bases and J by 0 bases, leaving 6 bases between them. The CDR3 has 12 amino acids. The V gene's germline CDR1 is MNHNS and CDR2 SASEGT. The CDR3 nucleotides are TGTGCCAGCAACAGATTGAACACTGAAGCTTTCTTT. Translated, it gives CASNRLNTEAFF.

This clone turned up a few times. The chain has TRBV20-1 and TRBJ1-5; no definite D call. CDR3 size: 11 residues. With 0 bases removed from V and 3 bases from J, the gap between germline ends came to 0 bases. CDR1 is DFQATT and CDR2 is SNEGSKA in the germline V gene (reference sequence). The chain's CDR3 is CSARDNQPQHF. The CDR3 nucleotides read TGCAGTGCTAGAGACAATCAGCCCCAGCATTTT.

The genes are TRBV4-2 and TRBJ1-6; D unresolved. CDR3 length: 21 residues. V was trimmed by 0 bases and J by 0 bases, leaving 21 bases between them. Germline lookup yields CDR1 LGHNA and CDR2 YNFKEQ. The CDR3 bases are TGTGCCAGCAGCCAAGAGTTTGGGATAGGAGCTGTGGGCTCCTATAATTCACCCCTCCACTTT. Translation gives CASSQEFGIGAVGSYNSPLHF.

This chain uses TRBV28 with TRBJ2-7; no definite D call. With 2 bases removed from V and 3 bases from J, the gap between germline ends came to 2 bases. From germline, CDR1 is MDHEN and CDR2 SYDVKM. CDR3 length: 11 residues. As DNA, the CDR3 is TGTGCCAGCAGTTTAAACTACGAGCAGTACTTC. As protein: CASSLNYEQYF.

Here the CDR3 reads CAISESAEKLFF. CDR3 DNA: TGTGCCATCAGTGAGTCCGCGGAAAAACTGTTTTTT. This chain joins TRBV10-3 and TRBJ1-4; D not certain. The CDR3 is made up of 12 amino acids. The V gene's germline CDR1 is ENHRY and CDR2 SYGVKD. V lost 0 bases and J 8 bases, leaving 4 bases between the germline ends.

The chain combines TRBV11-3 with TRBJ2-1, with TRBD2 as a possible D gene (6 bases). CDR3 size: 15 residues. Trimming took 3 bases from V and 8 from J, leaving 17 bases between them. Germline CDR1 SGHNT, CDR2 YENEEA. CDR3 protein: CASSFRFMEGYEQFF. DNA for the CDR3: TGTGCCAGCAGCTTTAGGTTCATGGAGGGGTATGAGCAGTTCTTC.

This clone was seen only once. The V gene is TRBV18, the J gene TRBJ1-1; tentatively, D is TRBD1 (5 bases). The germline V and J ends were trimmed by 0 bases and 4 bases, with 9 bases remaining between them. CDR1 is KGHSH, CDR2 LQKENI, per germline. The CDR3 is 14 amino acids. CDR3 in amino acids: CASSPPGRITEAFF. The CDR3 nucleotides are TGTGCCAGCTCACCACCGGGACGGATCACTGAAGCTTTCTTT.

The chain has TRBV11-3 and TRBJ2-3; perhaps D is TRBD1 or TRBD2 (5 bases each). The V and J ends lost 6 bases and 1 base respectively, with 17 bases between them. CDR3 length: 16 amino acids. The germline V gene has CDR1 SGHNT and CDR2 YENEEA. CDR3: CASRPGEGIGTDTQYF. As DNA, the CDR3 is TGTGCCAGCAGACCTGGTGAGGGGATTGGCACAGATACGCAGTATTTT.

V and J are TRBV7-9 and TRBJ2-1; no firm D call. With 1 base removed from V and 5 bases from J, the gap between germline ends came to 9 bases. The CDR3 is 14 residues long. Per the germline V gene, CDR1 is SEHNR and CDR2 is FQNEAQ (reference sequence). CDR3 loop: CASSLELTDNEQFF. For the CDR3, the DNA is TGTGCCAGCAGCTTAGAACTGACGGACAATGAGCAGTTCTTC.

The chain links TRBV18 to TRBJ2-1; 8 bases agree with TRBD2. Germline V gives CDR1 KGHSH, CDR2 LQKENI. The CDR3 length is 17 residues. V shed 5 bases, J shed 5 bases, and the junction held 14 bases outside the gene matches. CDR3 residues: CASSSLNTGTSNNEQFF. In DNA form, the CDR3 reads TGTGCCAGCTCATCCTTAAACACCGGGACTAGTAACAATGAGCAGTTCTTC.

The J gene is TRBJ1-3, the V gene TRBV9; TRBD1 is a possible D gene (5 bases). CDR1 and CDR2 (germline): SGDLS, YYNGEE. The CDR3 consists of 14 residues. Trimming removed 4 bases at V and 8 bases at J, with 16 bases between. The DNA of the CDR3 is TGTGCCAGCAGCCAGGAGTCGGGGGTAGACACCATATATTTT. Protein: CASSQESGVDTIYF.

This clone occurred a few times. This chain uses TRBV7-3 with TRBJ2-5, with TRBD2 as a possible D gene (6 bases). Trimming stripped 5 bases from V and 1 base from J, with 11 bases between. Germline assignment: CDR1 SGHTA and CDR2 FQGTGA. This CDR3 region has 14 residues. This CDR3 reads CASSPTSSQETQYF. The CDR3 bases are TGTGCCAGCAGCCCAACTAGCAGCCAAGAGACCCAGTACTTC.

The chain employs TRBV6-5 and TRBJ2-1; no clear D gene. The germline CDR1 and CDR2 sequences are MNHEY and SVGAGI. Trimming removed 4 bases at V and 2 bases at J, with 12 bases between. CDR3 length equals 15 residues. The CDR3 region is CASSSEPRTYNEQFF. The CDR3 region has the DNA TGTGCCAGCAGTTCGGAGCCCCGTACCTACAATGAGCAGTTCTTC.

The CDR3 reads CATQEGGQGGSPLHF. CDR3 coding DNA: TGTGCCACCCAAGAGGGCGGACAGGGAGGATCACCCCTCCACTTT. The chain carries TRBV6-6 and TRBJ1-6; 8 bases are shared with TRBD1. V was clipped by 10 bases and J by 10 bases; unmatched bases: 15. This CDR3 region has 15 residues. Germline CDR1 MNHNY, CDR2 SVGAGI (reference sequence).

CDR3 loop: CASSLEVESEKLFF. The CDR3, as DNA: TGTGCCAGCAGCTTAGAGGTGGAATCTGAAAAACTGTTTTTT. V is TRBV7-2 and J is TRBJ1-4; D gene ambiguous. CDR3 size: 14 residues. Trimming pared 1 base from V and 7 bases from J, leaving 10 bases between. In germline, CDR1 is SGHTA, CDR2 FQGNSA. Using reference TRBV7-2 and TRBJ1-4 for the parts outside the CDR3, the full variable domain is GAGVSQSPSNKVTEKGKDVELRCDPISGHTALYWYRQSLGQGLEFLIYFQGNSAPDKSGLPSDRFSAERTGGSVSTLTIQRTQQEDSAVYLCASSLEVESEKLFFGSGTQLSVL.

The chain recombines TRBV28 with TRBJ1-4, with unresolved D. Germline V gene data show CDR1 as MDHEN and CDR2 as SYDVKM. The ends were cut back, 6 bases at V and 0 bases at J, with 5 bases in the middle. The CDR3 length is 13 residues. The CDR3 spells CASRGSTNEKLFF. For the CDR3, the DNA is TGTGCCAGCAGGGGATCAACTAATGAAAAACTGTTTTTT. Complete variable domain (other parts from reference TRBV28 and TRBJ1-4): DVKVTQSSRYLVKRTGEKVFLECVQDMDHENMFWYRQDPGLGLRLIYFSYDVKMKEKGDIPEGYSVSREKKERFSLILESASTNQTSMYLCASRGSTNEKLFFGSGTQLSVL.

V and J are TRBV7-2 and TRBJ1-1; D gene uncertain. Germline lookup yields CDR1 SGHTA and CDR2 FQGNSA. The CDR3 contains 14 residues. Deletions cut 2 bases from V and 1 base from J, with 8 bases between. The CDR3 loop reads CASSLLNKNTEAFF. The CDR3 DNA reads as TGTGCCAGCAGCTTATTGAACAAGAACACTGAAGCTTTCTTT.

The chain links TRBV5-6 to TRBJ2-7; D is perhaps TRBD1 (5 bases). V shed 0 bases and J shed 5 bases, with 15 bases lying between them. This CDR3 region has 15 residues. Germline CDR1 is SGHDT and CDR2 is YYEEEE. CDR3 sequence (DNA): TGTGCCAGCAGCTTGGGATTGCAGGGATTGCACGAGCAGTACTTC. Its protein product is CASSLGLQGLHEQYF.